This TCR beta chain was observed in a study of shared clonotypes between healthy human individuals. The CDR3 spans 15 residues. Germline V gives CDR1 SGHNT, CDR2 YYREEE (reference sequence). J gave up 8 bases and V 1 base, and 4 bases lay outside the gene matches. Worth noting for this clone: The antigen remains unidentified.

Study-wide points: Lower generation probabilities were found for non-shared clonotypes than for those shared by all four donors. The study's rarefaction showed incomplete sorted-subset sequencing despite large depth.

Assay used: immunoSEQ multiplex PCR; TCRdb lists only in-frame clones, some missing. Altogether more than 2 million clones are present, about 95% being singletons, with the ten largest covering roughly 0.13%. The specimen was naive CD4+ T cells sorted from blood. Documented subset: CD45RA+ positively selected. The gene calls are TRBV5-4 and TRBJ2-1; 12 bases line up with TRBD2. The receptor was isolated from a man aged 18 to 30 in good health. CDR3 protein: CASSLYLAGGHEQFF. The CDR3 DNA sequence: TGTGCCAGCAGCTTGTACCTAGCGGGAGGGCATGAGCAGTTCTTC.